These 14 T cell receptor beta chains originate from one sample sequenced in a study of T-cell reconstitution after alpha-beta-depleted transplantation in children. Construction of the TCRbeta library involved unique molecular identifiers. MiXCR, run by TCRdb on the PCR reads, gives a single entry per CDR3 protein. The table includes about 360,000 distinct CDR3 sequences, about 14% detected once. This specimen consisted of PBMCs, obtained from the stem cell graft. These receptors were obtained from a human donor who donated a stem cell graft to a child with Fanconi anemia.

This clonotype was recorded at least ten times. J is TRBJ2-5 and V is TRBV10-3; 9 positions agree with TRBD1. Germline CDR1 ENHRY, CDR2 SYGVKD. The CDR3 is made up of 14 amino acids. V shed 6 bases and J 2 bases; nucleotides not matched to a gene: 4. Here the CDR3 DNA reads TGTGCCATCAGGGAGACAGGGGGGCAAGAGACCCAGTACTTC. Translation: CAIRETGGQETQYF.

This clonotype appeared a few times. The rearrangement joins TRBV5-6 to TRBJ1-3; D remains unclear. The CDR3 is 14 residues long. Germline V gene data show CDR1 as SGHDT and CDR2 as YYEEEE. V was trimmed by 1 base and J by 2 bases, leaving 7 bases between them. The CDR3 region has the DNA TGTGCCAGCAGCTTGAGTCCACCTGGAAACACCATATATTTT. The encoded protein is CASSLSPPGNTIYF.

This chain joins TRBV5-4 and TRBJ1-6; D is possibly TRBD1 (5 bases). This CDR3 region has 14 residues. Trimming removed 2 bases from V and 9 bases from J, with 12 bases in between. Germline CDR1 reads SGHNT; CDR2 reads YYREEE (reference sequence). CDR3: CASSFGQGGSPLHF. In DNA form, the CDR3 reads TGTGCCAGCAGCTTCGGGCAGGGTGGTTCACCCCTCCACTTT.

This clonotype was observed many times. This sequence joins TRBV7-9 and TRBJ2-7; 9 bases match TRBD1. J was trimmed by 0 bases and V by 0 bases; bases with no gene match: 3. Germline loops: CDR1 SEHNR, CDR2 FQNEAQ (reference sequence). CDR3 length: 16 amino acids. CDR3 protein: CASSLATGGASYEQYF. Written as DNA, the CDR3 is TGTGCCAGCAGCTTAGCTACAGGGGGCGCCTCCTACGAGCAGTACTTC.

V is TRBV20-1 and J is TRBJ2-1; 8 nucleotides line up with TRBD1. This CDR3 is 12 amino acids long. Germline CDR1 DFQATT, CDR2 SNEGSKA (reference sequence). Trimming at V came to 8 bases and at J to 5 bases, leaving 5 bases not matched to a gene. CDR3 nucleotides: TGCAGTTTGGCAGGGGGCCACAATGAGCAGTTCTTC. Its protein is CSLAGGHNEQFF.

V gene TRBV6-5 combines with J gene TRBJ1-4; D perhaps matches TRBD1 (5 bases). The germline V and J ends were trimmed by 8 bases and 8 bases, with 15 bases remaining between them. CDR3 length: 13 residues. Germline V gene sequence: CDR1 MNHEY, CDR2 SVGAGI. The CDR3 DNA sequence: TGTGCCAGCGGGGGGGTGCGGGCAGAAAAACTGTTTTTT. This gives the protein CASGGVRAEKLFF.

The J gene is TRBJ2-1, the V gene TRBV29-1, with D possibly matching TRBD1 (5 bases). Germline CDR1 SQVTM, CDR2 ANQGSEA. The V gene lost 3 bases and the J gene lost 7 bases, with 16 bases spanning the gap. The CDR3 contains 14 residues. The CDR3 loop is CSVDPGLGFNEQFF. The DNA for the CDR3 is TGCAGCGTTGATCCAGGGTTAGGGTTTAATGAGCAGTTCTTC.

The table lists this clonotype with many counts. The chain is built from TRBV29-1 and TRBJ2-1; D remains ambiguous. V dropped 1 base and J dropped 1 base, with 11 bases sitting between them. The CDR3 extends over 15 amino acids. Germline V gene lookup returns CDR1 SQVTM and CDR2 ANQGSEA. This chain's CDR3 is CSVEGGRVSYNEQFF. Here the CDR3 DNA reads TGCAGCGTTGAAGGTGGAAGGGTGTCCTACAATGAGCAGTTCTTC.

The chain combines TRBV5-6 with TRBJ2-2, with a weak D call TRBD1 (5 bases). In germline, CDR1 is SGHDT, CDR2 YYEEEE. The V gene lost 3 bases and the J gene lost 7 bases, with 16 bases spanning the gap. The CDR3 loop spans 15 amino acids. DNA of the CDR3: TGTGCCAGCAGCTCGGCCTCAGGGTGGAGCGGGGAGCTGTTTTTT. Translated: CASSSASGWSGELFF.

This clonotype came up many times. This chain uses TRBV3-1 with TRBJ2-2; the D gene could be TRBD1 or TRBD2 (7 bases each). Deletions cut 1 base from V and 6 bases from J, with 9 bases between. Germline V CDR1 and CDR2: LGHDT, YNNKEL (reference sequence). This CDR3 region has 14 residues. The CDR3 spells CASSQAGGAGELFF. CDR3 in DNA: TGTGCCAGCAGCCAAGCAGGGGGGGCCGGGGAGCTGTTTTTT.

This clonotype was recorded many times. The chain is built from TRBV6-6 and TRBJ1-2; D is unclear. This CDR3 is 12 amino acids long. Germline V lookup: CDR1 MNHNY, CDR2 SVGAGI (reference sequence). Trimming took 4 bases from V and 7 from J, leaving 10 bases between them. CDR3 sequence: CASSSEGFGYTF. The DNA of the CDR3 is TGTGCCAGCAGTTCTGAGGGCTTTGGCTACACCTTC.

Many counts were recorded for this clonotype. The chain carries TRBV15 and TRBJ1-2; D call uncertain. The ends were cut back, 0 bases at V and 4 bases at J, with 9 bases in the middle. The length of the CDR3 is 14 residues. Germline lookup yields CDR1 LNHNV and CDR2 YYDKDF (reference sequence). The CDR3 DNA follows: TGTGCCACCAGCAGAGATCACGAGACCTATGGCTACACCTTC. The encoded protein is CATSRDHETYGYTF. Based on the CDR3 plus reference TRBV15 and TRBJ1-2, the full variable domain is DAMVIQNPRYQVTQFGKPVTLSCSQTLNHNVMYWYQQKSSQAPKLLFHYYDKDFNNEADTPDNFQSRRPNTSFCFLDIRSPGLGDTAMYLCATSRDHETYGYTFGSGTRLTVV.

The CDR3 region has the DNA TGTGCCAGCAGTGAAGAACAGTGGGAGGGCAGTCAGCCCCAGCATTTT. Translating gives CASSEEQWEGSQPQHF. The chain combines TRBV6-1 with TRBJ1-5; D call uncertain. This CDR3 has 16 residues. Germline lookup yields CDR1 MNHNS and CDR2 SASEGT. V gave up 1 base and J gave up 6 bases, with 16 bases separating them.

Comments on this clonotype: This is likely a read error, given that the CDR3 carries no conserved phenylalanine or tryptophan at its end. CDR3 sequence reads: CSARDRRGSNEQYL. The CDR3, as DNA: TGCAGTGCTAGAGATCGGAGGGGGAGCAACGAGCAGTACTTA. The chain links TRBV20-1 to TRBJ2-7; perhaps D is TRBD1 or TRBD2 (6 bases each). This CDR3 is 14 amino acids long. Germline V gives CDR1 DFQATT, CDR2 SNEGSKA (reference sequence). V shed 0 bases and J shed 5 bases, with 14 bases lying between them.